The T cell receptor beta chain under discussion was sequenced for a study of cytomegalovirus exposure and HLA in healthy donors. Overall study results and limits: According to a later analysis, donors in an Asian-associated ancestry cluster reportedly had fewer N-insertions than the approximately 620-donor mean.

Concerning this clone: Its matching antigen is unknown.

PCR employed 60 Vbeta and 13 Jbeta primers. TCRdb keeps only in-frame clones here, not all; method: immunoSEQ multiplex PCR. The repertoire holds 150,000 to 170,000 clones, with roughly 75% as singletons. This CDR3 contains 17 residues. The germline CDR1 and CDR2 sequences are LNHDA and SQIVND (reference sequence). V was cut by 5 bases and J by 3 bases, with 20 bases left in between. The source is a man between 18 and 29 years old in good health and CMV-seronegative. V and J are TRBV19 and TRBJ1-5, with a weak D call TRBD1 (6 bases). Sequencing was performed on PBMCs. CDR3 sequence (DNA): TGTGCCAGTAGTCTACGGGCGGACAGAAGGTCCAATCAGCCCCAGCATTTT. Its protein product is CASSLRADRRSNQPQHF.